This TCR beta chain was sequenced during a study of blood T cell repertoires in COVID-19. Assay: immunoSEQ multiplex PCR; the TCRdb copy retains only in-frame clones and omits some. The sample has 150,000 to 170,000 clones; approximately 85% are singletons. This CDR3 is 17 amino acids long. Germline V gene sequence: CDR1 SGHNT, CDR2 YENEEA. V lost 5 bases to trimming and J lost 3 bases; unmatched junction nucleotides: 13. Sequenced: peripheral blood. This chain links TRBV11-3 with TRBJ2-3; the match to TRBD2 covers 8 bases. The TCR sequence derives from a man between 60 and 70 years old with COVID-19, enrolled during active disease. Here the CDR3 reads CASSAGLGEGLTDTQYF. As DNA, the CDR3 is TGTGCCAGCAGCGCGGGACTAGGGGAAGGCCTAACAGATACGCAGTATTTT. The entire variable domain, with the rest obtained from reference TRBV11-3 and TRBJ2-3, is as follows: EAGVVQSPRYKIIEKKQPVAFWCNPISGHNTLYWYLQNLGQGPELLIRYENEEAVDDSQLPKDRFSAERLKGVDSTLKIQPAELGDSAVYLCASSAGLGEGLTDTQYFGPGTRLTVL.